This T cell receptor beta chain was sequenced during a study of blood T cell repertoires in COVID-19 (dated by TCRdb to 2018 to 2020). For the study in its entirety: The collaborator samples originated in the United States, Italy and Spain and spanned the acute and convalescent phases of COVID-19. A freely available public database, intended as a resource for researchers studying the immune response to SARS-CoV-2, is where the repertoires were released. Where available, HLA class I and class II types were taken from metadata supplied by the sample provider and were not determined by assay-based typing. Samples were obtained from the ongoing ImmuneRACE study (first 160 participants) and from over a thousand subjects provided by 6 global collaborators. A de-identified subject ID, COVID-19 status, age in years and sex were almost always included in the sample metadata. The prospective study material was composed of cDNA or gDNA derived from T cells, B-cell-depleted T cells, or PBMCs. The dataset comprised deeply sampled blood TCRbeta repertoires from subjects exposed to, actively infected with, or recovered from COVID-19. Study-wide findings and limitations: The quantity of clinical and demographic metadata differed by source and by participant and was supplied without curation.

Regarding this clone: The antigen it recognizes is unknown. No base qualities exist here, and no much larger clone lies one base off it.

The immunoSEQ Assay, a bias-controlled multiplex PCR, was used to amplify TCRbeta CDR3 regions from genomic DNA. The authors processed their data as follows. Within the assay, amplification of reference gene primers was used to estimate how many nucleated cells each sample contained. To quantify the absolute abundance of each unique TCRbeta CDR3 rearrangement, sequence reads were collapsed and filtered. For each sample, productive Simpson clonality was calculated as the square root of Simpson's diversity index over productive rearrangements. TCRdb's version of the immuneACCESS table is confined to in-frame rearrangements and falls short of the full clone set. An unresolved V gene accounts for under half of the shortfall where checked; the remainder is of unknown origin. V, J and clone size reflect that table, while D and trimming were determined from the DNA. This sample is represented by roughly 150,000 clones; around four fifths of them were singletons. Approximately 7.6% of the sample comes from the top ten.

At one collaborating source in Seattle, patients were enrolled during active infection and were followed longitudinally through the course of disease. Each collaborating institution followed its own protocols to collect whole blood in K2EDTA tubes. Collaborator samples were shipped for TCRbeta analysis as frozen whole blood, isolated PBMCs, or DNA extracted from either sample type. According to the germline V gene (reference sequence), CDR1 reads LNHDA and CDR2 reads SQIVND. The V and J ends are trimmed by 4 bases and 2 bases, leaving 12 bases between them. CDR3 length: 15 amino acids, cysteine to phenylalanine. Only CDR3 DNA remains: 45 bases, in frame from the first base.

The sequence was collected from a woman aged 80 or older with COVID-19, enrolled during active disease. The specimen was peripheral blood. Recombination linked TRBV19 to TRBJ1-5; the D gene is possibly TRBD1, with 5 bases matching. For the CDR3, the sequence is CASSKGAVGNQPQHF. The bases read TGTGCCAGTAGTAAAGGGGCCGTTGGCAATCAGCCCCAGCATTTT.